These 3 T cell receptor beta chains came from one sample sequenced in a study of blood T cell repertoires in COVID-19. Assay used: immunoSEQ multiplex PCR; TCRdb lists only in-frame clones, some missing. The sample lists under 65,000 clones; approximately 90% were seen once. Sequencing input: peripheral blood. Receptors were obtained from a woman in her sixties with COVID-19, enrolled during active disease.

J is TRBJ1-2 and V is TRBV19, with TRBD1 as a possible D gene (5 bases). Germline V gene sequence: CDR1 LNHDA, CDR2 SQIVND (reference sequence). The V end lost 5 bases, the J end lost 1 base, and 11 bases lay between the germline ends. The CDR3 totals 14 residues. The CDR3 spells CASSYTTGNYGYTF. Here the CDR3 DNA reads TGTGCCAGTAGTTACACCACAGGTAACTATGGCTACACCTTC.

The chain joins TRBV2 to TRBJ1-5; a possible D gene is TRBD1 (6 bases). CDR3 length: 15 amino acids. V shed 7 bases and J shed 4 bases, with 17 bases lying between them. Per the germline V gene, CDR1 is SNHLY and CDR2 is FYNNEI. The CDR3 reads CASTHMVTGNQPQHF. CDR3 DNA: TGTGCCAGCACCCACATGGTGACAGGAAATCAGCCCCAGCATTTT.

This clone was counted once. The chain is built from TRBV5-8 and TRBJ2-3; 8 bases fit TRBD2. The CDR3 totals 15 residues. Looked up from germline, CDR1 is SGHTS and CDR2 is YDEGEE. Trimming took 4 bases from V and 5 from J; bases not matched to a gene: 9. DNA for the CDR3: TGTGCCAGCAGCCGCCTTAGCGGGATCGGAGATACGCAGTATTTT. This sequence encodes CASSRLSGIGDTQYF. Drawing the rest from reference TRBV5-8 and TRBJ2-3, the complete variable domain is EAGVTQSPTHLIKTRGQQATLRCSPISGHTSVYWYQQALGLGLQFLLWYDEGEERNRGNFPPRFSGRQFPNYSSELNVNALELEDSALYLCASSRLSGIGDTQYFGPGTRLTVL.